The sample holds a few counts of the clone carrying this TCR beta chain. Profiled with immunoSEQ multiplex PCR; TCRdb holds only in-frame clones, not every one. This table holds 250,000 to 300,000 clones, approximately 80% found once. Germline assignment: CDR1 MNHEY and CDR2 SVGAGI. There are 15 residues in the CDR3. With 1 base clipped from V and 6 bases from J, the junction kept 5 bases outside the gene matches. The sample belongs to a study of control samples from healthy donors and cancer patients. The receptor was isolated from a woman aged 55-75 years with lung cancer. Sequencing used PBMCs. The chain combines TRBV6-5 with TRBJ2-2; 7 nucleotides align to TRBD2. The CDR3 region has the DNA TGTGCCAGCAGTTACTGGGCGGGGGAGGCCGGGGAGCTGTTTTTT. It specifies CASSYWAGEAGELFF.